This entry lists 28 T cell receptor beta chains sequenced from one sample in a study of blood T cell repertoires in COVID-19. Profiling relied on immunoSEQ multiplex PCR, and the TCRdb table lists in-frame clones only, not all of them. The sample yields roughly 30,000 clones, 93% seen once. The sample was peripheral blood. These receptors all come from a human donor in a cohort sampled during active COVID-19.

The chain employs TRBV2 and TRBJ2-6; TRBD1 is a possible D gene (7 bases). The CDR3 is made up of 17 amino acids. From germline, CDR1 is SNHLY and CDR2 FYNNEI. The V and J ends lost 6 bases and 0 bases respectively, with 15 bases between them. The CDR3 nucleotides are TGTGCCAGCAGACGGAGGGGGCTCCACTCTGGGGCCAACGTCCTGACTTTC. Its translation is CASRRRGLHSGANVLTF.

The CDR3 DNA is TGTGCCAGCAGCCCACCAGGGAGCACAGATACGCAGTATTTT. Translated: CASSPPGSTDTQYF. This sequence joins TRBV5-5 and TRBJ2-3; perhaps TRBD1 as D (5 bases). This CDR3 contains 14 residues. Trimming shortened V by 4 bases and J by 0 bases, and 9 bases separated the two germline ends. Germline CDR1 reads SGHKS; CDR2 reads YYEKEE (reference sequence).

This chain joins TRBV5-1 and TRBJ2-7; tentatively, D is TRBD1 (6 bases). The germline V gene encodes CDR1 SGHRS and CDR2 YFSETQ. Trimming left V 5 bases short and J 2 bases short, with 20 bases between. The CDR3 contains 16 residues. The CDR3 nucleotides are TGCGCCAGCAGGGGGGACATCTCTTTTAGCCCCTACGAGCAGTACTTC. Protein product: CASRGDISFSPYEQYF.

The CDR3 nucleotides read TGTGCCAGTACTCTCGGGCAGGGCACCACAGATACGCAGTATTTT. Translation gives CASTLGQGTTDTQYF. The chain is built from TRBV19 and TRBJ2-3; TRBD1 is a possible D gene (5 bases). V was clipped by 7 bases and J by 2 bases, with 16 bases between them. From germline, CDR1 is LNHDA and CDR2 SQIVND (reference sequence). The CDR3 runs 15 residues.

CDR3: CASSQTSDEQFF. CDR3 nucleotide sequence: TGTGCCAGCAGCCAAACAAGTGATGAGCAGTTCTTC. This chain uses TRBV27 with TRBJ2-1; D remains unclear. Germline V gives CDR1 MNHEY, CDR2 SMNVEV (reference sequence). This CDR3 has 12 residues. Trimming took off 6 bases at V and 8 bases at J, with 11 bases between the two ends.

This rearrangement joins TRBV7-2 to TRBJ1-2, with a possible D match to TRBD1 (6 bases). CDR1 is SGHTA, CDR2 FQGNSA, per germline. V lost 5 bases, J lost 0 bases, and 10 bases lay in between. The CDR3 covers 14 residues. CDR3 in DNA: TGTGCCAGCAGCCAGGGGTCAGCTAACTATGGCTACACCTTC. As protein: CASSQGSANYGYTF.

This clone was counted a few times. This chain links TRBV5-6 with TRBJ1-6; possibly TRBD1 for D (6 bases). This CDR3 spans 15 amino acids. V gave up 2 bases and J gave up 6 bases, with 12 bases separating them. Germline V gives CDR1 SGHDT, CDR2 YYEEEE. CDR3 protein: CASSFGLRGNSPLHF. DNA for the CDR3: TGTGCCAGCAGCTTTGGGCTCAGGGGTAATTCACCCCTCCACTTT.

V is TRBV11-3 and J is TRBJ2-1; 9 bases align to TRBD2. The J segment lost 7 bases and the V segment lost 6 bases, leaving 7 bases of the junction unmatched. The length of the CDR3 is 14 residues. Germline-derived CDR1 and CDR2 are SGHNT and YENEEA. The CDR3 spells CASSHIAGENEQFF. The CDR3 coding sequence is TGTGCCAGCAGTCACATAGCGGGGGAGAATGAGCAGTTCTTC.

V usage is TRBV27 and J usage is TRBJ2-1, with a possible D match to TRBD2 (6 bases). V lost 2 bases, J lost 3 bases, and 8 bases lay in between. The length of the CDR3 is 14 residues. The germline V gene has CDR1 MNHEY and CDR2 SMNVEV (reference sequence). The CDR3 bases are TGTGCCAGCAGTTTAACGGGGGTCTACAATGAGCAGTTCTTC. This codes for CASSLTGVYNEQFF.

The chain uses TRBV24-1 and TRBJ2-3; 11 bases match TRBD2. The V segment lost 6 bases and the J segment 0 bases; nucleotides outside the gene matches: 7. There are 17 residues in the CDR3. Germline loops: CDR1 KGHDR, CDR2 SFDVKD. CDR3 region: CATSMRLAGLSTDTQYF. DNA of the CDR3: TGTGCCACCAGTATGAGACTAGCGGGGCTGAGCACAGATACGCAGTATTTT.

The CDR3 region has the DNA TGTGCCAGCAGCTACCTACGGGGAGTAGGTAATGAAAAACTGTTTTTT. Translation gives CASSYLRGVGNEKLFF. The chain is built from TRBV7-8 and TRBJ1-4; D is undetermined. The CDR3 is 16 amino acids. The V and J ends lost 4 bases and 4 bases respectively, with 16 bases between them. Per the germline V gene, CDR1 is SGHVS and CDR2 is FQNEAQ.

The V gene is TRBV29-1, the J gene TRBJ2-2, with TRBD2 identical over 9 bases. The CDR3 runs to 14 residues. Germline loops: CDR1 SQVTM, CDR2 ANQGSEA. Trimming removed 4 bases from V and 6 bases from J; junction bases left unmatched: 6. CDR3: CSVVVSGSPGELFF. The CDR3 region has the DNA TGCAGCGTTGTAGTTAGCGGGAGCCCCGGGGAGCTGTTTTTT.

The chain employs TRBV6-4 and TRBJ1-4; D not certain. Trimming took off 2 bases at V and 8 bases at J, with 9 bases between the two ends. Germline CDR1 and CDR2: MRHNA and SNTAGT. This CDR3 is 13 amino acids long. The CDR3 bases are TGTGCCAGCAGTGACGGGTTGGGCGAAAAACTGTTTTTT. Protein: CASSDGLGEKLFF.

The V gene is TRBV5-4, the J gene TRBJ1-2; 7 nucleotides match TRBD1. Germline CDR1 SGHNT, CDR2 YYREEE (reference sequence). The CDR3 sequence is 14 residues long. V shed 3 bases and J 0 bases; nucleotides not matched to a gene: 2. CDR3 nucleotides: TGTGCCAGCAGCTCCGGGACAGCTAACTATGGCTACACCTTC. Amino acid sequence: CASSSGTANYGYTF. The whole variable domain, filled in from reference TRBV5-4 and TRBJ1-2, reads ETGVTQSPTHLIKTRGQQVTLRCSSQSGHNTVSWYQQALGQGPQFIFQYYREEENGRGNFPPRFSGLQFPNYSSELNVNALELDDSALYLCASSSGTANYGYTFGSGTRLTVV.

This chain uses TRBV28 with TRBJ2-7; D unresolved. The length of the CDR3 is 12 residues. Trimming shortened V by 2 bases and J by 5 bases, and 7 bases separated the two germline ends. Germline assignment: CDR1 MDHEN and CDR2 SYDVKM. The CDR3: CASSLRVHEQYF. CDR3 sequence (DNA): TGTGCCAGCAGTTTACGCGTCCACGAGCAGTACTTC.

The chain links TRBV5-1 to TRBJ1-1; the match to TRBD1 covers 7 bases. The CDR3 runs 14 residues. Germline V gene lookup returns CDR1 SGHRS and CDR2 YFSETQ. Trimming removed 4 bases from V and 2 bases from J; junction bases left unmatched: 5. DNA for the CDR3: TGCGCCAGCAGCAGAGGGACAGATAACACTGAAGCTTTCTTT. This translates into CASSRGTDNTEAFF.

This clone came up once. This chain links TRBV12-1 with TRBJ1-2; the table's D call of TRBD1 was not tested on the DNA. TRBV12-1 is marked as a pseudogene. The CDR3 covers 15 residues. The DNA for the CDR3 is TGTGCCAGCAGCTTCTGGACGGACAGGGCCTATGGCTACACCTTC. It is translated as CASSFWTDRAYGYTF.

This sequence joins TRBV20-1 and TRBJ1-1; a possible D gene is TRBD1 (5 bases). V lost 3 bases to trimming and J lost 7 bases, with 9 bases between them. The germline V gene encodes CDR1 DFQATT and CDR2 SNEGSKA (reference sequence). The CDR3 totals 11 residues. The CDR3 DNA reads as TGCAGTGCTAGTCAGGGTCTTGAAGCTTTCTTT. It specifies CSASQGLEAFF.

This chain connects TRBV3-1 (or the pseudogene TRBV3-2) to TRBJ1-1; the D gene is possibly TRBD1 (5 bases). CDR1 is LGHDT, CDR2 YNNKEL, per germline (reference sequence). Trimming took 4 bases from V and 0 from J, leaving 12 bases between them. The CDR3 runs 15 residues. The CDR3 region has the DNA TGTGCCAGCAGCCTATCGGCAGGGATGAACACTGAAGCTTTCTTT. Translation: CASSLSAGMNTEAFF.

The gene calls are TRBV12-1 and TRBJ2-2; the table's D gene call, TRBD1, was not cross checked with the DNA. TRBV12-1 is flagged as a pseudogene. There are 14 residues in the CDR3. This chain's CDR3 is CASSLDRGAGELFF. CDR3 DNA sequence: TGTGCCAGCAGCTTGGACAGGGGGGCCGGGGAGCTGTTTTTT.

This clone is a singleton in its sample. V is TRBV14 and J is TRBJ1-5; unclear D gene. The CDR3 consists of 13 residues. CDR1 is SGHDN, CDR2 FVKESK, per germline. V was pared by 4 bases and J by 7 bases, with 11 bases between. The CDR3 DNA reads TGTGCCAGCAGCCCTGTTGCGGGGCAGCCCCAGCATTTT. Protein product: CASSPVAGQPQHF.

This chain links TRBV29-1 with TRBJ2-2, with a weak D call TRBD2 (6 bases). The germline V gene encodes CDR1 SQVTM and CDR2 ANQGSEA. With 2 bases removed from V and 0 bases from J, the gap between germline ends came to 19 bases. The CDR3 sequence is 18 residues long. CDR3 sequence: CSVEKLMWGEANTGELFF. As DNA, the CDR3 is TGCAGCGTTGAAAAGTTAATGTGGGGGGAAGCGAACACCGGGGAGCTGTTTTTT.

This chain links TRBV5-6 with TRBJ2-3; D possibly corresponds to TRBD1 (6 bases). The CDR3 runs to 15 residues. CDR1 is SGHDT, CDR2 YYEEEE, per germline. The V and J ends lost 2 bases and 3 bases respectively, with 13 bases between them. DNA for the CDR3: TGTGCCAGCAGCTTCAGGGGCCGGAGGACAGATACGCAGTATTTT. Residues: CASSFRGRRTDTQYF.

This clone was observed a few times. V usage is TRBV14 and J usage is TRBJ2-1; D may be TRBD2 (6 bases). Per the germline V gene, CDR1 is SGHDN and CDR2 is FVKESK. CDR3 size: 16 residues. V was pared by 3 bases and J by 4 bases, with 16 bases between. The CDR3 bases are TGTGCCAGCAGCCAGCCCTCGCGGGGCCGGTACAATGAGCAGTTCTTC. Protein: CASSQPSRGRYNEQFF.

The chain recombines TRBV18 with TRBJ2-2; 11 bases are shared with TRBD1. The germline V gene has CDR1 KGHSH and CDR2 LQKENI. V gave up 5 bases and J gave up 7 bases; unmatched junction bases: 9. This CDR3 is built from 16 residues. As DNA, the CDR3 is TGTGCCAGCTCATCGGACAGGGGGCGCATCGACGGGGAGCTGTTTTTT. Protein sequence: CASSSDRGRIDGELFF.

The chain is built from TRBV7-9 and TRBJ1-2; 8 bases match TRBD1. With 5 bases clipped from V and 6 bases from J, the junction kept 5 bases outside the gene matches. CDR1 and CDR2 (germline): SEHNR, FQNEAQ (reference sequence). The length of the CDR3 is 13 residues. CDR3 sequence (DNA): TGTGCCAGCAGCCCCACAGGGGGGGATGGCTACACCTTC. Its translation is CASSPTGGDGYTF.

The chain carries TRBV18 and TRBJ1-1; the D is unclear. Germline values: CDR1 KGHSH, CDR2 LQKENI. Between the trimmed V and J ends, which lost 0 bases and 0 bases, there was a span of 17 bases. The length of the CDR3 is 18 residues. CDR3 sequence: CASSPPRGSRALNTEAFF. As DNA, the CDR3 is TGTGCCAGCTCACCACCGCGGGGAAGTCGGGCGCTGAACACTGAAGCTTTCTTT.

The chain employs TRBV12-1 and TRBJ1-5; TRBD1 is the table's D call, not checked against the DNA. TRBV12-1 is given as a pseudogene. The CDR3 is made up of 14 amino acids. This CDR3 reads CASSFSTDNQPQHF. CDR3 sequence (DNA): TGTGCCAGCAGCTTTAGTACAGACAATCAGCCCCAGCATTTT.